The clone carrying this T cell receptor beta chain was found many times. Its specificity is not known. This record comes from a study of Graves' ophthalmopathy and Graves' hyperthyroidism. Amplification of the TCR beta CDR3 regions used RNA transcripts (as template). First-round RT-PCR used HTBI primers; second-round multiplex PCR followed. TCRdb called the multiplex PCR reads again in MiXCR, with one record for every CDR3 protein. The repertoire holds about 480,000 distinct CDR3 sequences, with around 14% as singletons. Ophthalmopathy donors showed moderate-to-severe activity, CAS ≥3, NOSPECS ≥4 and a duration under 3 months. The study's findings and limits: Between ophthalmopathy and stable hyperthyroidism, a 13-signature model drew a separation with around 88% sensitivity and around 80% specificity. Ophthalmopathy progression was predicted by the model at less than 71% sensitivity and approximately 72% specificity.

Sequencing was carried out using blood. The sequence derives from a young woman with Graves' ophthalmopathy.

CDR3 DNA sequence: TGTGCCAGCAGTTTGGAGGTCACGGGTGAGACCCAGTACTTC. It codes for CASSLEVTGETQYF. This chain joins TRBV28 and TRBJ2-5; D possibly corresponds to TRBD2 (5 bases). From germline, CDR1 is MDHEN and CDR2 SYDVKM. The V gene lost 3 bases and the J gene lost 5 bases, with 13 bases spanning the gap. CDR3 length: 14 residues. Full variable domain (remainder filled in from reference TRBV28 and TRBJ2-5): DVKVTQSSRYLVKRTGEKVFLECVQDMDHENMFWYRQDPGLGLRLIYFSYDVKMKEKGDIPEGYSVSREKKERFSLILESASTNQTSMYLCASSLEVTGETQYFGPGTRLLVL.